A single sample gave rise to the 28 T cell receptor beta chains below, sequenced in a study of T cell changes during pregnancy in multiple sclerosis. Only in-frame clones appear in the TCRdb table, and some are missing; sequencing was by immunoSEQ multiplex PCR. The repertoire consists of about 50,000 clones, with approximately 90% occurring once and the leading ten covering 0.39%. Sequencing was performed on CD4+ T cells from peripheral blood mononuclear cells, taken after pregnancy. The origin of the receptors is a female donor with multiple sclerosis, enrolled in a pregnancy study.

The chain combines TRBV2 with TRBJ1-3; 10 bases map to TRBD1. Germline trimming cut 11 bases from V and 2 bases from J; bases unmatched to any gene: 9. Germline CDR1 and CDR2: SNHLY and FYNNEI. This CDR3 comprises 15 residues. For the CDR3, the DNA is TGTGCCCGCTCGGACAGGGGGTCCCCTGGAAACACCATATATTTT. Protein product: CARSDRGSPGNTIYF.

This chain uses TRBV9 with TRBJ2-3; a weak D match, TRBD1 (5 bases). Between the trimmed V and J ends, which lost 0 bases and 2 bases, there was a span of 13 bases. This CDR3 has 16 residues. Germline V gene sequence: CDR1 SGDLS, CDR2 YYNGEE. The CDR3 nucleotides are TGTGCCAGCAGCGTAGCCGAAGGGGCCATCACAGATACGCAGTATTTT. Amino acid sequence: CASSVAEGAITDTQYF.

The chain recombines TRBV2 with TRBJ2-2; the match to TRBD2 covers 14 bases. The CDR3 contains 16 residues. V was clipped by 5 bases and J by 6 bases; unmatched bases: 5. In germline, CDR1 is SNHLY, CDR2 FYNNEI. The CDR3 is CASSRLAGGTAGELFF. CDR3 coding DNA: TGTGCCAGCAGTCGACTAGCGGGAGGGACAGCCGGGGAGCTGTTTTTT.

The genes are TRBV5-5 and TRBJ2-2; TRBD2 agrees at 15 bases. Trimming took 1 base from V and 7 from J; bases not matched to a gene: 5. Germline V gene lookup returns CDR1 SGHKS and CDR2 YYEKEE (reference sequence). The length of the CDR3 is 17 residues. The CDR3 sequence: CASSLTGTSGRNGELFF. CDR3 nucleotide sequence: TGTGCCAGCAGCTTGACCGGGACTAGCGGGAGGAACGGGGAGCTGTTTTTT. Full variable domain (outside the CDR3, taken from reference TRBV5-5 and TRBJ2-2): DAGVTQSPTHLIKTRGQQVTLRCSPISGHKSVSWYQQVLGQGPQFIFQYYEKEERGRGNFPDRFSARQFPNYSSELNVNALLLGDSALYLCASSLTGTSGRNGELFFGEGSRLTVL.

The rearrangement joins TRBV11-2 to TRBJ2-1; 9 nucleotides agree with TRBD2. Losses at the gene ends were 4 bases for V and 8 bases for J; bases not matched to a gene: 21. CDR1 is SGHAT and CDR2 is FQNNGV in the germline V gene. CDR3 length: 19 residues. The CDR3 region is CASSSIFQFEREVRDEQFF. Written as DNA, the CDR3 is TGTGCCAGCAGCTCGATCTTTCAGTTTGAGCGGGAGGTGAGGGATGAGCAGTTCTTC. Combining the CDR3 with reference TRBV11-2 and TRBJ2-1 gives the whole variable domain EAGVAQSPRYKIIEKRQSVAFWCNPISGHATLYWYQQILGQGPKLLIQFQNNGVVDDSQLPKDRFSAERLKGVDSTLKIQPAKLEDSAVYLCASSSIFQFEREVRDEQFFGPGTRLTVL.

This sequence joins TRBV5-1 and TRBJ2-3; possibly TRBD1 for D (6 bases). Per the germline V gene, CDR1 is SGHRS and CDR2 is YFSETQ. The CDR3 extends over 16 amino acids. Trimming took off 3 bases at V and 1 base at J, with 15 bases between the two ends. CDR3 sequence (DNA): TGCGCCAGCAGCTCTCTTCAGGGGATCGGCACAGATACGCAGTATTTT. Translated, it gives CASSSLQGIGTDTQYF. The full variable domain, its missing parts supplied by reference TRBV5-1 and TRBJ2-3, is KAGVTQTPRYLIKTRGQQVTLSCSPISGHRSVSWYQQTPGQGLQFLFEYFSETQRNKGNFPGRFSGRQFSNSRSEMNVSTLELGDSALYLCASSSLQGIGTDTQYFGPGTRLTVL.

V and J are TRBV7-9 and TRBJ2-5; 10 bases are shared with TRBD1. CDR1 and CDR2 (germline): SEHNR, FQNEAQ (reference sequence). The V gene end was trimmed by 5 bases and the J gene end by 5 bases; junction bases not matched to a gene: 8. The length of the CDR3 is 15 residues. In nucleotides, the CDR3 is TGTGCCAGCAGCGTACGGGACAGGGGATTTGAGACCCAGTACTTC. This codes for CASSVRDRGFETQYF.

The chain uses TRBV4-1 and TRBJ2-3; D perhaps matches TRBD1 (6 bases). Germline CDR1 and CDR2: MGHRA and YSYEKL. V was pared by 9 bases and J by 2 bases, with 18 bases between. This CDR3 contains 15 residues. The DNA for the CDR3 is TGCGCCAGTCAAACAGGGCTAGGAAACACAGATACGCAGTATTTT. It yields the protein CASQTGLGNTDTQYF.

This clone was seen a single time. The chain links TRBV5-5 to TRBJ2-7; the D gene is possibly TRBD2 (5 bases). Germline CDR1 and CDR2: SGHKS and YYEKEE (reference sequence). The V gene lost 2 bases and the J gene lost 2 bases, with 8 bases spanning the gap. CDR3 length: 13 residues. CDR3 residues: CASSFQRTYEQYF. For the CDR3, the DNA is TGTGCCAGCAGCTTCCAGCGGACCTACGAGCAGTACTTC.

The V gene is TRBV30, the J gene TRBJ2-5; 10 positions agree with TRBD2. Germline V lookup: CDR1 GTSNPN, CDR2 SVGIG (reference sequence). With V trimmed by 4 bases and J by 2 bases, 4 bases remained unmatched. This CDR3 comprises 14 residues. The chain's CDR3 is CAWTAGGPQETQYF. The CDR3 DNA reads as TGTGCCTGGACAGCGGGAGGGCCACAAGAGACCCAGTACTTC.

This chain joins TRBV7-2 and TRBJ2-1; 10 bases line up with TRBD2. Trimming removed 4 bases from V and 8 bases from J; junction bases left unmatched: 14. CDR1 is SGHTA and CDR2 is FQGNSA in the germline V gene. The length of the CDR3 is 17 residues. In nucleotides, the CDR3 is TGTGCCAGCAGCTCCCTGGGGCTAGCGGGAGAAGGATATGAGCAGTTCTTC. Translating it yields CASSSLGLAGEGYEQFF. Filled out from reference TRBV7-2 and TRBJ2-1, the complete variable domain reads GAGVSQSPSNKVTEKGKDVELRCDPISGHTALYWYRQSLGQGLEFLIYFQGNSAPDKSGLPSDRFSAERTGGSVSTLTIQRTQQEDSAVYLCASSSLGLAGEGYEQFFGPGTRLTVL.

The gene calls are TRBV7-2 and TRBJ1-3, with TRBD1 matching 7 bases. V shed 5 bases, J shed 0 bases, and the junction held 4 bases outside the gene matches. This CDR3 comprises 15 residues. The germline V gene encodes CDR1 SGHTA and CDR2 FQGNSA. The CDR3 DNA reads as TGTGCCAGCAGCCCAGGGACAGCCTCTGGAAACACCATATATTTT. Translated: CASSPGTASGNTIYF.

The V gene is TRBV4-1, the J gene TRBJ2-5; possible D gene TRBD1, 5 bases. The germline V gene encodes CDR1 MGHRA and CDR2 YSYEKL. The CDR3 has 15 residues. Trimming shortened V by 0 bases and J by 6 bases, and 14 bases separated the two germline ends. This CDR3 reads CASSQDPTVSKTQYF. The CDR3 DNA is TGCGCCAGCAGCCAAGATCCGACAGTCTCGAAGACCCAGTACTTC.

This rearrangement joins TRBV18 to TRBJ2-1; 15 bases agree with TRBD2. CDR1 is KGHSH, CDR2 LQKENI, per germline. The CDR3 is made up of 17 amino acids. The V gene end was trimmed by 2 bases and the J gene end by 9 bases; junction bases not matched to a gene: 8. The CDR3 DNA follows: TGTGCCAGCTCACCAGCTGGACTAGCGGGAGGGGAAGGTGAGCAGTTCTTC. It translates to CASSPAGLAGGEGEQFF.

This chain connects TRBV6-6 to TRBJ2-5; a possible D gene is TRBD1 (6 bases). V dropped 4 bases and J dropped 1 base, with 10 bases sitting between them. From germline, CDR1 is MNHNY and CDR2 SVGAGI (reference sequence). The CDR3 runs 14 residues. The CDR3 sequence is CASSSLGGQETQYF. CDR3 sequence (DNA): TGTGCCAGCAGTTCACTAGGGGGCCAAGAGACCCAGTACTTC.

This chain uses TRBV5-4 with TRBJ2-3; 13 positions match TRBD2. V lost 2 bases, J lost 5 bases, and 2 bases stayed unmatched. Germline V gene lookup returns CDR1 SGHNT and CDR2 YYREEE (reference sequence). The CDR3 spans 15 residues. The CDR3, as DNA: TGTGCCAGCAGCTTAACTAGCGGGGGGGGAGATACGCAGTATTTT. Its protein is CASSLTSGGGDTQYF.

CDR3 DNA sequence: TGTGCCAGCTCCATTGAGAGGGGGTCTGGGGCCAACGTCCTGACTTTC. Encoded protein: CASSIERGSGANVLTF. This chain links TRBV21-1 with TRBJ2-6; the table's D call, TRBD1, was not checked against the DNA. TRBV21-1 corresponds to a pseudogene. The CDR3 loop spans 16 amino acids.

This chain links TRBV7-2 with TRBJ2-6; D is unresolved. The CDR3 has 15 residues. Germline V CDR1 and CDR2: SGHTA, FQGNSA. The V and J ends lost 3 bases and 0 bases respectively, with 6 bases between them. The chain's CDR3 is CASSFSTSGANVLTF. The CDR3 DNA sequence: TGTGCCAGCAGCTTCAGTACCTCTGGGGCCAACGTCCTGACTTTC.

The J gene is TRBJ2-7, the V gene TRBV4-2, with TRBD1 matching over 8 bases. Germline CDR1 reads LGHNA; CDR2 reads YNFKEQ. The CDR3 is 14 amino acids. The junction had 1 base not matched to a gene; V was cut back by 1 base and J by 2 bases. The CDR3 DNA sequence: TGTGCCAGCAGCCAAGCGGGACAGGCCTACGAGCAGTACTTC. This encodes CASSQAGQAYEQYF.

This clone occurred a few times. DNA of the CDR3: TGCGCCAGCAGCTTGGGGTCAGGTGATCAGCCCCAGCATTTT. It encodes CASSLGSGDQPQHF. The gene calls are TRBV5-1 and TRBJ1-5; D call uncertain. The CDR3 runs 14 residues. From germline, CDR1 is SGHRS and CDR2 YFSETQ. Trimming removed 0 bases at V and 5 bases at J, with 9 bases between.

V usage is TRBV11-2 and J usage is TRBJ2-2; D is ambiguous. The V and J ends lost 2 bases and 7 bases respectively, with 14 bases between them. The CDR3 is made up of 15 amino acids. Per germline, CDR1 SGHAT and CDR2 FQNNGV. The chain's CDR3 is CASSLMGSLLGELFF. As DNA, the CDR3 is TGTGCCAGCAGCTTAATGGGCTCCCTTCTCGGGGAGCTGTTTTTT.

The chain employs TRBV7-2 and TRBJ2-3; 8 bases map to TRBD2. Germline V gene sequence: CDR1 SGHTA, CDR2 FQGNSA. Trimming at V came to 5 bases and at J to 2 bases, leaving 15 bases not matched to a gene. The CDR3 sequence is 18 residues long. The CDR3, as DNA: TGTGCCAGCAGCCCCCGAATCGGGAGGGGGGCGGTCACAGATACGCAGTATTTT. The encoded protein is CASSPRIGRGAVTDTQYF.

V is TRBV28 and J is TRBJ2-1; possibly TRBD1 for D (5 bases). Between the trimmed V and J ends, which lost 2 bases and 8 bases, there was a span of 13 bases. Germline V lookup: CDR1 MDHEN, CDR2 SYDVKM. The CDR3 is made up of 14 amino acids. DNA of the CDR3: TGTGCCAGCAGTTTAACCCCAGGGTGGGATGAGCAGTTCTTC. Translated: CASSLTPGWDEQFF.

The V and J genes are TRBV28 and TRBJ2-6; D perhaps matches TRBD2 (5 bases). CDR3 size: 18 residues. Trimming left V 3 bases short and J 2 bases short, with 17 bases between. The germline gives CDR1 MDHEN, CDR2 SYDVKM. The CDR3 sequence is CASSFSRIGVAGANVLTF. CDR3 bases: TGTGCCAGCAGTTTCAGTAGGATCGGGGTGGCTGGGGCCAACGTCCTGACTTTC. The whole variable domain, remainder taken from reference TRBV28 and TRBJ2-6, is DVKVTQSSRYLVKRTGEKVFLECVQDMDHENMFWYRQDPGLGLRLIYFSYDVKMKEKGDIPEGYSVSREKKERFSLILESASTNQTSMYLCASSFSRIGVAGANVLTFGAGSRLTVL.

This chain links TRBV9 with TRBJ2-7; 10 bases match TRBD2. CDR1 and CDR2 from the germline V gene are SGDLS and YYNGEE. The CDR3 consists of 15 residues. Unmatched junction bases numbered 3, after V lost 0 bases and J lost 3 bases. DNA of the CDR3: TGTGCCAGCAGCGTAGCTAGCGGGAGCTTCTACGAGCAGTACTTC. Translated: CASSVASGSFYEQYF.

This CDR3 is CAWSGIGETQYF. For the CDR3, the DNA is TGTGCCTGGAGCGGGATAGGGGAGACCCAGTACTTC. The chain is built from TRBV30 and TRBJ2-5, with a possible D match to TRBD2 (5 bases). Germline V gene data show CDR1 as GTSNPN and CDR2 as SVGIG (reference sequence). The CDR3 consists of 12 residues. Deletions cut 3 bases from V and 5 bases from J, with 10 bases between.

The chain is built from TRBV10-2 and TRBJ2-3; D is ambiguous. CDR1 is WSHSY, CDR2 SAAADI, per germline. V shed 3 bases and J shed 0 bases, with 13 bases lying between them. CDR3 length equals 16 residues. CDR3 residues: CASSDHRAGSTDTQYF. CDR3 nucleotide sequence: TGCGCCAGCAGTGACCACAGAGCTGGAAGCACAGATACGCAGTATTTT.

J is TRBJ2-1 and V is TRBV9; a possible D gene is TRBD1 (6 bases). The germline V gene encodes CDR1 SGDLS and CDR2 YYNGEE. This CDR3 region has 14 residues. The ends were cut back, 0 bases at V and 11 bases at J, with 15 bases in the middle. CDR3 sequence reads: CASSVDLGAAQQFF. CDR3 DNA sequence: TGTGCCAGCAGCGTAGACTTGGGGGCCGCGCAGCAGTTCTTC.